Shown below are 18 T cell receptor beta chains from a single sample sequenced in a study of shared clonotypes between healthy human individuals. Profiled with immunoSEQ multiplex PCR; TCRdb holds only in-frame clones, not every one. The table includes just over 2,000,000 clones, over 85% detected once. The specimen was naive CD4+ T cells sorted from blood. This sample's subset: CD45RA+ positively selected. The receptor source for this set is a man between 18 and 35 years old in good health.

The CDR3 reads CAISESGSLINSPLHF. The DNA for the CDR3 is TGTGCCATCAGTGAGTCCGGCAGCCTAATTAATTCACCCCTCCACTTT. This chain uses TRBV10-3 with TRBJ1-6; D remains unclear. From germline, CDR1 is ENHRY and CDR2 SYGVKD. The V and J ends lost 0 bases and 6 bases respectively, with 12 bases between them. The CDR3 loop spans 16 amino acids.

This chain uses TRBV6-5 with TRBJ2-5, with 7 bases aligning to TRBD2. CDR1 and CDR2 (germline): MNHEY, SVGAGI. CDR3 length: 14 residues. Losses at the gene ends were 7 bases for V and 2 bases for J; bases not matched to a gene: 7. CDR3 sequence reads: CASMREWGQETQYF. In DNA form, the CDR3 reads TGTGCCAGCATGCGGGAGTGGGGTCAAGAGACCCAGTACTTC.

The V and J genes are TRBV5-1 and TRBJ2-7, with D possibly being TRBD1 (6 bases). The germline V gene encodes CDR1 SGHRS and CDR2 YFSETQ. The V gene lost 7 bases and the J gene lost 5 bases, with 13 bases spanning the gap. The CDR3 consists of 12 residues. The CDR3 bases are TGCGCCAGCTCGACAGGTAGCGACGAGCAGTACTTC. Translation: CASSTGSDEQYF.

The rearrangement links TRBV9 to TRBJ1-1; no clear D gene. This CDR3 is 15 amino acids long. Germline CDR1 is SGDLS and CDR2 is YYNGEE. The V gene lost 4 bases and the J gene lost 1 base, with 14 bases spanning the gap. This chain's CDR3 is CASSPRTATNTEAFF. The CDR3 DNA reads TGTGCCAGCAGCCCTAGGACCGCCACGAACACTGAAGCTTTCTTT.

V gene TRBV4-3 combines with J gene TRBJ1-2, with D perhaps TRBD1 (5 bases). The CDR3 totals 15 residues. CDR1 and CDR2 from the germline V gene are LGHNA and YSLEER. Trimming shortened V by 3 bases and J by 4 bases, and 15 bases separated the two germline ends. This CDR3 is CASSHPVGGTYGYTF. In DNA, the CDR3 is TGCGCCAGCAGCCACCCCGTGGGGGGGACCTATGGCTACACCTTC.

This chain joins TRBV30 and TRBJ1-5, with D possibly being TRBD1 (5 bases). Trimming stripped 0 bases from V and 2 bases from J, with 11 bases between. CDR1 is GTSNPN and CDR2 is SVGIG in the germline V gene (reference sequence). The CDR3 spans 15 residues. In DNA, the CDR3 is TGTGCCTGGAGTGTATCGGGGCAGCGCAATCAGCCCCAGCATTTT. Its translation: CAWSVSGQRNQPQHF.

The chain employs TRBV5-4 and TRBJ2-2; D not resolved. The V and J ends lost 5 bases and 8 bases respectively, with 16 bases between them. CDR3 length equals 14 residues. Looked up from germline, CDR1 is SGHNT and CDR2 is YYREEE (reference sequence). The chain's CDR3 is CASRPAPDGGELFF. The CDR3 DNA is TGTGCCAGCAGGCCAGCCCCCGACGGGGGGGAGCTGTTTTTT.

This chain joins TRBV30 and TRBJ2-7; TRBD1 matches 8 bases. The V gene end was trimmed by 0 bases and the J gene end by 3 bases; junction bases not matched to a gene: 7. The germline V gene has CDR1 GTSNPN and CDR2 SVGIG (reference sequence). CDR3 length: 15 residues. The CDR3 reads CAWSVPGQAIYEQYF. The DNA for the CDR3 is TGTGCCTGGAGTGTCCCGGGACAGGCGATCTACGAGCAGTACTTC.

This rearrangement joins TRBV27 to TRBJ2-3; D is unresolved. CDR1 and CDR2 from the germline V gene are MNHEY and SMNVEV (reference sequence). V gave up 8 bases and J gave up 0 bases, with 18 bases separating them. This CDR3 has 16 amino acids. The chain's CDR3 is CASRPQRTQSTDTQYF. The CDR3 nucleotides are TGTGCCAGCCGACCCCAACGGACGCAGAGCACAGATACGCAGTATTTT.

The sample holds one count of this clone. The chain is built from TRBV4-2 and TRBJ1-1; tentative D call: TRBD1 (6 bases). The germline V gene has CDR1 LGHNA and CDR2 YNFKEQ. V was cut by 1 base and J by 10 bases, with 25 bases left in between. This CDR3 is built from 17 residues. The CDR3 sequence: CASSQVLQGHDWLLAFF. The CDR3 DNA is TGTGCCAGCAGCCAAGTCCTTCAGGGGCACGATTGGCTTTTAGCTTTCTTT.

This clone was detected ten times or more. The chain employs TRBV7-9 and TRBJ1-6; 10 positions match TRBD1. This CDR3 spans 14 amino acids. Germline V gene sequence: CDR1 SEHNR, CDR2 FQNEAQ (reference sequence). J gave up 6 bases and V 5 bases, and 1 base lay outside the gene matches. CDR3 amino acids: CASSRDRGNSPLHF. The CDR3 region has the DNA TGTGCCAGCAGCCGGGACAGGGGTAATTCACCCCTCCACTTT.

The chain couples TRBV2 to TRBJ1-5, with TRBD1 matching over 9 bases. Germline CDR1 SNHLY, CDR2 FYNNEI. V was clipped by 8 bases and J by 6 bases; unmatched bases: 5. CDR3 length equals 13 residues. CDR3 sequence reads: CASEQGAGQPQHF. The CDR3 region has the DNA TGTGCCAGCGAACAGGGGGCAGGTCAGCCCCAGCATTTT.

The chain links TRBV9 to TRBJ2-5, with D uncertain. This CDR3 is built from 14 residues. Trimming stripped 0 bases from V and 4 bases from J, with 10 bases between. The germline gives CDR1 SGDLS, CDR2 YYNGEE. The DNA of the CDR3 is TGTGCCAGCAGCGTAGCTAGTACGGGAGAGACCCAGTACTTC. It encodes CASSVASTGETQYF.

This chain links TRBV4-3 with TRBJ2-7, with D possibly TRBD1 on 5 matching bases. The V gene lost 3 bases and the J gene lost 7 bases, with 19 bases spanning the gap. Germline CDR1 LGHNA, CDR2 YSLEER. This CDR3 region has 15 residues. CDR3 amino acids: CASSQDGDQGKEQYF. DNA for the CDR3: TGCGCCAGCAGCCAGGATGGGGATCAGGGAAAGGAGCAGTACTTC.

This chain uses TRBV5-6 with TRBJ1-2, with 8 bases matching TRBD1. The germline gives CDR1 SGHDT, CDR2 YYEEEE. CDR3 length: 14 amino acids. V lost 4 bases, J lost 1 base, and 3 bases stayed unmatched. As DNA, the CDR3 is TGTGCCAGCAGCGAGGACAGGGATAACTATGGCTACACCTTC. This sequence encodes CASSEDRDNYGYTF.

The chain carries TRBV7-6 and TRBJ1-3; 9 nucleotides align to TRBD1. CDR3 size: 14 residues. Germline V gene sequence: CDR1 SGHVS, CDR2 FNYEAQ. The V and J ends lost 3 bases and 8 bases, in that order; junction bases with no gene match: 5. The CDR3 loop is CASSFRTGADTIYF. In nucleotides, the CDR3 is TGTGCCAGCAGCTTCCGGACAGGGGCTGACACCATATATTTT.

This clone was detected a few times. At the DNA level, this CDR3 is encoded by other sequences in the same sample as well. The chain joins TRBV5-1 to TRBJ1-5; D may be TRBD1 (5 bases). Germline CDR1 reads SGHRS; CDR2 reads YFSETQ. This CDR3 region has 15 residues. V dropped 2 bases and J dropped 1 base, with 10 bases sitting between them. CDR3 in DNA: TGCGCCAGCAGCTTAGGCGGGGCAAGCAATCAGCCCCAGCATTTT. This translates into CASSLGGASNQPQHF.

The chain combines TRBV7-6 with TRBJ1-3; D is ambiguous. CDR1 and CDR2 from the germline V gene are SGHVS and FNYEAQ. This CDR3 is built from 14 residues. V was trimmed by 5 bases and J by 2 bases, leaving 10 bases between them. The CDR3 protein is CASSKPSTGNTIYF. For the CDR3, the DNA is TGTGCCAGCAGCAAGCCCTCGACTGGAAACACCATATATTTT.